The 31 T cell receptor beta chains below were found in one sample sequenced in a study of cytomegalovirus exposure and HLA in healthy donors. The PCR ran on 60 Vbeta and 13 Jbeta primers. Repertoires were generated with immunoSEQ multiplex PCR, while TCRdb's copy carries only in-frame clones and drops some. The data hold 90,000 to 150,000 clones, with around three quarters observed a single time. The sequencing input was PBMCs. These receptors all stem from a man aged 50 or older in good health and CMV-seropositive.

The chain employs TRBV10-1 and TRBJ2-1, with D possibly matching TRBD2 (6 bases). The germline gives CDR1 WNHNN, CDR2 SYGVQD (reference sequence). V lost 2 bases to trimming and J lost 2 bases, with 10 bases between them. The CDR3 contains 15 residues. The CDR3 protein is CASSEQGLTYNEQFF. CDR3 nucleotides: TGCGCCAGCAGTGAGCAGGGACTTACCTACAATGAGCAGTTCTTC.

Concerning this clone itself: A junction end diverges from the germline sequence, so it may reflect a read error. This chain joins TRBV6-1 and TRBJ1-3; D call uncertain. Germline V gives CDR1 MNHNS, CDR2 SASEGT. CDR3 length equals 14 residues. The CDR3 DNA reads as TGTGCCAGCAGTGGCGACCCCTCGGGAAGCACCATATATTTT. This encodes CASSGDPSGSTIYF.

The CDR3 DNA reads TGTGCCAGCAGCCCTCAGGGACAGGGGCTATACGAGCAGTACTTC. Protein: CASSPQGQGLYEQYF. The genes are TRBV9 and TRBJ2-7; TRBD1 agrees at 10 bases. CDR1 is SGDLS and CDR2 is YYNGEE in the germline V gene. The CDR3 spans 15 residues. V lost 4 bases and J lost 4; bases outside the gene matches: 8.

This chain uses TRBV6-6 with TRBJ2-7, with 8 bases lining up with TRBD2. Germline V lookup: CDR1 MNHNY, CDR2 SVGAGI (reference sequence). V was clipped by 0 bases and J by 2 bases; unmatched bases: 3. The CDR3 is 15 residues long. The CDR3 is CASSYSMRGAYEQYF. The CDR3 DNA sequence: TGTGCCAGCAGTTACTCGATGCGGGGGGCCTACGAGCAGTACTTC.

The sample holds a few counts of this clone. The V and J genes are TRBV6-1 and TRBJ2-7; tentatively, D is TRBD2 (5 bases). Deletions cut 5 bases from V and 10 bases from J, with 21 bases between. The CDR3 has 14 amino acids. Germline lookup yields CDR1 MNHNS and CDR2 SASEGT. Written as DNA, the CDR3 is TGTGCCAGCAGTTCGGGGAGAGGAGCTACCGGCCAGTACTTC. Amino acid sequence: CASSSGRGATGQYF.

The V and J genes are TRBV6-5 and TRBJ2-2, with a weak D call TRBD1 (6 bases). The CDR3 loop spans 16 amino acids. Germline V lookup: CDR1 MNHEY, CDR2 SVGAGI. V lost 0 bases and J lost 7, with 15 bases in between. The CDR3 loop is CASSYSMGHSNGELFF. The CDR3 coding sequence is TGTGCCAGCAGTTACTCAATGGGACACTCCAACGGGGAGCTGTTTTTT.

V and J are TRBV7-9 and TRBJ2-7; D unclear. Between the trimmed V and J ends, which lost 2 bases and 6 bases, there was a span of 5 bases. Germline assignment: CDR1 SEHNR and CDR2 FQNEAQ (reference sequence). The CDR3 runs to 11 residues. CDR3 coding DNA: TGTGCCAGCAGCTTATCTCGCGAGCAGTACTTC. Amino acid sequence: CASSLSREQYF.

This chain uses TRBV6-5 with TRBJ2-7; D is perhaps TRBD1 (5 bases). The CDR3 is made up of 15 amino acids. V dropped 6 bases and J dropped 0 bases, with 15 bases sitting between them. Germline CDR1 is MNHEY and CDR2 is SVGAGI. The CDR3 DNA reads as TGTGCCAGCAGCAACACAGGAACTAACTCCTACGAGCAGTACTTC. Protein: CASSNTGTNSYEQYF.

V gene TRBV9 combines with J gene TRBJ2-1; the D gene is possibly TRBD2 (6 bases). The CDR3 covers 16 residues. CDR1 is SGDLS and CDR2 is YYNGEE in the germline V gene. Trimming left V 2 bases short and J 1 base short, with 13 bases between. CDR3 region: CASSVLADSSYNEQFF. CDR3 bases: TGTGCCAGCAGCGTTTTAGCGGATTCATCCTACAATGAGCAGTTCTTC.

This sequence joins TRBV6-6 and TRBJ2-7; 10 bases align to TRBD1. Losses at the gene ends were 0 bases for V and 5 bases for J; bases not matched to a gene: 7. The CDR3 sequence is 16 residues long. Germline CDR1 reads MNHNY; CDR2 reads SVGAGI (reference sequence). This chain's CDR3 is CASSYSMTGGADEQYF. In DNA form, the CDR3 reads TGTGCCAGCAGTTACTCGATGACAGGGGGCGCCGACGAGCAGTACTTC.

This CDR3 reads CATNPPGNYGYTF. The CDR3 DNA reads TGTGCCACGAATCCCCCGGGAAACTATGGCTACACCTTC. V usage is TRBV5-5 and J usage is TRBJ1-2; D gene uncertain. Trimming left V 9 bases short and J 2 bases short, with 14 bases between. The CDR3 consists of 13 residues. Germline V gene sequence: CDR1 SGHKS, CDR2 YYEKEE (reference sequence).

The gene calls are TRBV5-8 and TRBJ2-4; possibly TRBD1 for D (5 bases). CDR3 length: 12 amino acids. Germline lookup yields CDR1 SGHTS and CDR2 YDEGEE. The V end lost 3 bases, the J end lost 6 bases, and 7 bases lay between the germline ends. In DNA, the CDR3 is TGTGCCAGCAGCTCCGACAGAAACATTCAGTACTTC. Translated, it gives CASSSDRNIQYF. The variable domain in full, with the rest retrieved from reference TRBV5-8 and TRBJ2-4, is EAGVTQSPTHLIKTRGQQATLRCSPISGHTSVYWYQQALGLGLQFLLWYDEGEERNRGNFPPRFSGRQFPNYSSELNVNALELEDSALYLCASSSDRNIQYFGAGTRLSVL.

This chain links TRBV7-2 with TRBJ2-7; 7 positions match TRBD1. Germline-derived CDR1 and CDR2 are SGHTA and FQGNSA. V was pared by 4 bases and J by 6 bases, with 12 bases of the junction left unmatched. This CDR3 is 15 amino acids long. CDR3 coding DNA: TGTGCCAGCAGCTCTCCGGGACAGTTTTCTCCCGAGCAGTACTTC. Amino acid sequence: CASSSPGQFSPEQYF.

This clone is a singleton in its sample. This chain uses TRBV27 with TRBJ2-5, with a tentative D call TRBD1 (8 bases). The CDR3 has 16 residues. The germline V gene has CDR1 MNHEY and CDR2 SMNVEV (reference sequence). Trimming removed 5 bases from V and 3 bases from J, with 19 bases in between. The CDR3 region has the DNA TGTGCCAGCAGTACGCCCAACAGGGGGGGAAAAGAGACCCAGTACTTC. This codes for CASSTPNRGGKETQYF.

This chain joins TRBV10-3 and TRBJ2-7; D gene unclear. CDR1 and CDR2 (germline): ENHRY, SYGVKD. The CDR3 runs to 13 residues. Trimming removed 5 bases at V and 3 bases at J, with 11 bases between. The CDR3 DNA follows: TGTGCCATCAGTAAAGACACCTTCTACGAGCAGTACTTC. Amino acid sequence: CAISKDTFYEQYF.

This clone was detected once. This rearrangement joins TRBV7-3 to TRBJ1-6, with 8 bases aligning to TRBD1. V shed 2 bases and J 7 bases; nucleotides not matched to a gene: 7. The CDR3 covers 16 residues. Germline V gene lookup returns CDR1 SGHTA and CDR2 FQGTGA. The CDR3 sequence is CASSLGGQGENSPLHF. The CDR3 nucleotides read TGTGCCAGCAGCTTAGGCGGACAGGGCGAGAATTCACCCCTCCACTTT. The variable domain in full, completed from reference TRBV7-3 and TRBJ1-6, reads GAGVSQTPSNKVTEKGKYVELRCDPISGHTALYWYRQSLGQGPEFLIYFQGTGAADDSGLPNDRFFAVRPEGSVSTLKIQRTERGDSAVYLCASSLGGQGENSPLHFGNGTRLTVT.

This sequence joins TRBV28 and TRBJ1-5; tentative D call: TRBD1 (5 bases). V dropped 5 bases and J dropped 5 bases, with 16 bases sitting between them. Germline V gene sequence: CDR1 MDHEN, CDR2 SYDVKM. This CDR3 has 15 amino acids. DNA of the CDR3: TGTGCCAGCAGTCCCTCGGACAAGTCCGATCAGCCCCAGCATTTT. This sequence encodes CASSPSDKSDQPQHF.

The chain carries TRBV5-1 and TRBJ2-3; 8 bases are a match to TRBD1. The CDR3 runs 15 residues. Germline trimming cut 4 bases from V and 4 bases from J; bases unmatched to any gene: 8. CDR1 SGHRS and CDR2 YFSETQ come from the germline V gene. The DNA for the CDR3 is TGCGCCAGCAGCCTGCGGGACAGGACGGCAGATACGCAGTATTTT. Protein sequence: CASSLRDRTADTQYF.

The chain links TRBV27 to TRBJ1-3; D uncertain. This CDR3 comprises 13 residues. Germline V gene lookup returns CDR1 MNHEY and CDR2 SMNVEV (reference sequence). Trimming removed 6 bases from V and 0 bases from J, with 6 bases in between. CDR3 residues: CASRRDSGNTIYF. CDR3 DNA: TGTGCCAGCAGGCGAGACTCTGGAAACACCATATATTTT.

This clone was recorded a few times. This chain connects TRBV7-9 to TRBJ2-2; 9 nucleotides match TRBD1. The CDR3 runs 17 residues. The germline V gene encodes CDR1 SEHNR and CDR2 FQNEAQ (reference sequence). The J segment lost 5 bases and the V segment lost 0 bases, leaving 7 bases of the junction unmatched. The CDR3 sequence: CASSLASWDRETGELFF. The CDR3 DNA follows: TGTGCCAGCAGCTTAGCCTCTTGGGACAGGGAGACCGGGGAGCTGTTTTTT.

This clone was counted a single time. This chain uses TRBV5-6 with TRBJ1-3; 7 bases are shared with TRBD1. The germline CDR1 and CDR2 sequences are SGHDT and YYEEEE. Germline trimming cut 7 bases from V and 1 base from J; bases unmatched to any gene: 5. This CDR3 is built from 14 residues. This chain's CDR3 is CASGKQGSGNTIYF. CDR3 coding DNA: TGTGCCAGCGGTAAACAGGGGTCTGGAAACACCATATATTTT.

Of note for this clone: Other DNA sequences of this sample code for an identical CDR3. V is TRBV28 and J is TRBJ2-7; D gene ambiguous. Trimming took 6 bases from V and 6 from J, leaving 6 bases between them. Germline V CDR1 and CDR2: MDHEN, SYDVKM. This CDR3 has 10 amino acids. CDR3 in DNA: TGTGCCAGCAGCTCCAGCGAGCAGTACTTC. Translation: CASSSSEQYF.

Comment on this clone: Other DNA sequences in the same sample also yield this CDR3. The chain employs TRBV9 and TRBJ1-1, with D possibly being TRBD1 (5 bases). Trimming cost V 1 base and J 1 base, with 8 bases left between them. CDR3 size: 14 residues. Germline CDR1 reads SGDLS; CDR2 reads YYNGEE. Here the CDR3 reads CASSVSGGNTEAFF. DNA for the CDR3: TGTGCCAGCAGCGTATCGGGGGGGAACACTGAAGCTTTCTTT.

This chain connects TRBV28 to TRBJ1-1; D call uncertain. Germline V gives CDR1 MDHEN, CDR2 SYDVKM. The CDR3 has 11 residues. Trimming took off 6 bases at V and 7 bases at J, with 9 bases between the two ends. The CDR3 sequence: CASRAENEAFF. CDR3 DNA sequence: TGTGCCAGCAGAGCCGAAAATGAAGCTTTCTTT. The entire variable domain, with the rest obtained from reference TRBV28 and TRBJ1-1, is as follows: DVKVTQSSRYLVKRTGEKVFLECVQDMDHENMFWYRQDPGLGLRLIYFSYDVKMKEKGDIPEGYSVSREKKERFSLILESASTNQTSMYLCASRAENEAFFGQGTRLTVV.

This clone was seen only a few times. The chain has TRBV2 and TRBJ2-7, with 7 nucleotides matching TRBD2. Germline CDR1 reads SNHLY; CDR2 reads FYNNEI. The CDR3 runs 14 residues. Losses at the gene ends were 8 bases for V and 4 bases for J; bases not matched to a gene: 11. The CDR3 sequence: CASFREAGAYEQYF. The CDR3 coding sequence is TGTGCCAGCTTCCGGGAGGCGGGAGCTTACGAGCAGTACTTC.

The V call is TRBV6-5, the J call TRBJ2-7; TRBD1 matches at 11 bases. The CDR3 runs 14 residues. CDR1 MNHEY and CDR2 SVGAGI come from the germline V gene. Germline trimming cut 4 bases from V and 6 bases from J; bases unmatched to any gene: 5. CDR3 sequence (DNA): TGTGCCAGCAGTTCCAGGACAGGGGGCGTCGAGCAGTACTTC. Its translation is CASSSRTGGVEQYF.

This chain joins TRBV6-6 and TRBJ1-1, with TRBD1 matching over 9 bases. CDR1 is MNHNY, CDR2 SVGAGI, per germline (reference sequence). This CDR3 is built from 15 residues. J gave up 8 bases and V 6 bases, and 13 bases lay outside the gene matches. The CDR3 sequence: CASSDPGTGQGEAFF. In DNA, the CDR3 is TGTGCCAGCAGCGATCCGGGGACAGGGCAGGGGGAAGCTTTCTTT.

This clone was seen only once. This chain uses TRBV28 with TRBJ1-2; no definite D call. The CDR3 has 19 residues. Germline V gives CDR1 MDHEN, CDR2 SYDVKM. Trimming pared 1 base from V and 5 bases from J, leaving 26 bases between. The CDR3 is CASSLFGYDDGSDGYGYTF. In DNA form, the CDR3 reads TGTGCCAGCAGTTTATTTGGGTATGACGACGGAAGCGATGGGTATGGCTACACCTTC.

The rearrangement uses TRBV14 and TRBJ1-1; TRBD1 might be the D (6 bases). This CDR3 has 14 residues. Germline V gene sequence: CDR1 SGHDN, CDR2 FVKESK. V was pared by 4 bases and J by 0 bases, with 9 bases between. CDR3 region: CASSPGTLNTEAFF. In nucleotides, the CDR3 is TGTGCCAGCAGCCCCGGGACACTGAACACTGAAGCTTTCTTT.

The chain employs TRBV10-1 and TRBJ1-1, with 8 bases that match TRBD1. The germline CDR1 and CDR2 sequences are WNHNN and SYGVQD (reference sequence). V lost 0 bases, J lost 1 base, and 1 base stayed unmatched. This CDR3 comprises 15 residues. The CDR3 bases are TGCGCCAGCAGTGAGTCAACAGGGGGGAACACTGAAGCTTTCTTT. This encodes CASSESTGGNTEAFF.

This chain links TRBV19 with TRBJ2-6, with D perhaps TRBD1 (6 bases). This CDR3 has 17 amino acids. Germline CDR1 is LNHDA and CDR2 is SQIVND (reference sequence). Trimming took 5 bases from V and 1 from J, leaving 15 bases between them. CDR3 region: CASSAGQMVSGANVLTF. DNA of the CDR3: TGTGCCAGTAGTGCTGGACAGATGGTTTCTGGGGCCAACGTCCTGACTTTC.